Listed here are 24 T cell receptor beta chains from one sample, sequenced in a study of identifying expanded T cells in peripheral blood. Some clones are missing from TCRdb's copy, which holds only in-frame ones; the method was immunoSEQ multiplex PCR. Of about 100,000 clones in the sample, around 90% were seen once. Sequences were obtained from blood. The receptor set was obtained from a person aged 18 to 75 in good health.

The chain uses TRBV5-6 and TRBJ1-4; 11 bases are a match to TRBD1. The CDR3 has 16 amino acids. Germline values: CDR1 SGHDT, CDR2 YYEEEE. V shed 4 bases, J shed 4 bases, and the junction held 6 bases outside the gene matches. The CDR3 reads CASSRDRGVINEKLFF. The CDR3 nucleotides are TGTGCCAGCAGCCGGGACAGGGGGGTTATTAATGAAAAACTGTTTTTT. Filled out from reference TRBV5-6 and TRBJ1-4, the complete variable domain reads DAGVTQSPTHLIKTRGQQVTLRCSPKSGHDTVSWYQQALGQGPQFIFQYYEEEERQRGNFPDRFSGHQFPNYSSELNVNALLLGDSALYLCASSRDRGVINEKLFFGSGTQLSVL.

V gene TRBV5-4 combines with J gene TRBJ1-3, with 7 bases identical to TRBD1. J gave up 2 bases and V 3 bases, and 2 bases lay outside the gene matches. This CDR3 contains 14 residues. From germline, CDR1 is SGHNT and CDR2 YYREEE (reference sequence). The CDR3 spells CASSYGQAGNTIYF. The CDR3 DNA sequence: TGTGCCAGCAGCTATGGACAGGCTGGAAACACCATATATTTT.

This clone appeared a single time. The chain uses TRBV30 and TRBJ1-2; 9 nucleotides match TRBD1. The CDR3 is made up of 14 amino acids. CDR1 and CDR2 (germline): GTSNPN, SVGIG (reference sequence). Trimming cost V 5 bases and J 0 bases; bases outside gene matches: 4. The CDR3 coding sequence is TGTGCCTGGTGGGGACAGGGCCCTAACTATGGCTACACCTTC. It translates to CAWWGQGPNYGYTF.

CDR3 nucleotide sequence: TGCGCCAGCAGTGTGGCAGGGGTCGACGAGCAGTACTTC. Translated, it gives CASSVAGVDEQYF. The rearrangement links TRBV10-1 to TRBJ2-7; a weak D match, TRBD1 (6 bases). Germline V gene sequence: CDR1 WNHNN, CDR2 SYGVQD (reference sequence). The CDR3 contains 13 residues. V shed 4 bases and J shed 5 bases, with 12 bases lying between them.

This rearrangement joins TRBV9 to TRBJ1-6, with D uncertain. Germline lookup yields CDR1 SGDLS and CDR2 YYNGEE. Trimming took 4 bases from V and 9 from J, leaving 20 bases between them. This CDR3 comprises 16 residues. The CDR3 loop is CASSPMVTAASSPLHF. CDR3 coding DNA: TGTGCCAGCAGCCCAATGGTTACGGCCGCGTCTTCACCCCTCCACTTT.

The sample holds one count of this clone. The rearrangement links TRBV15 to TRBJ2-6; TRBD1 matches 8 bases. The CDR3 is made up of 18 amino acids. Germline values: CDR1 LNHNV, CDR2 YYDKDF (reference sequence). The trim removed 0 bases at V and 0 bases at J, leaving 4 bases unmatched. The CDR3 here is CATSREGQGASGANVLTF. The CDR3, as DNA: TGTGCCACCAGCAGAGAGGGGCAGGGGGCCTCTGGGGCCAACGTCCTGACTTTC.

V usage is TRBV27 and J usage is TRBJ2-3, with TRBD1 identical over 11 bases. The CDR3 covers 16 residues. The V segment lost 2 bases and the J segment 3 bases; nucleotides outside the gene matches: 4. CDR1 and CDR2 (germline): MNHEY, SMNVEV (reference sequence). The CDR3 region is CASSLGDRGLTDTQYF. For the CDR3, the DNA is TGTGCCAGCAGTTTAGGGGACAGGGGGTTAACAGATACGCAGTATTTT.

V is TRBV7-7 and J is TRBJ2-1, with a weak D call TRBD2 (5 bases). CDR3 size: 13 residues. The V end lost 5 bases, the J end lost 8 bases, and 13 bases lay between the germline ends. Germline V gene sequence: CDR1 SSHAT, CDR2 FNYEAQ (reference sequence). CDR3 coding DNA: TGTGCCAGCAGCCCAGGTCTGAGGGATGAGCAGTTCTTC. Protein: CASSPGLRDEQFF.

The chain recombines TRBV19 with TRBJ1-5; 9 nucleotides line up with TRBD1. The CDR3 extends over 14 amino acids. After removal of 6 bases from V and 6 bases from J, the junction contained 6 bases not matched to a gene. Germline CDR1 LNHDA, CDR2 SQIVND (reference sequence). The CDR3 loop is CASSQTGGIQPQHF. CDR3 bases: TGTGCCAGTAGCCAGACAGGGGGAATTCAGCCCCAGCATTTT.

V usage is TRBV6-1 and J usage is TRBJ2-5, with D possibly matching TRBD2 (5 bases). The CDR3 is made up of 11 amino acids. Germline V gene lookup returns CDR1 MNHNS and CDR2 SASEGT. Trimming took off 6 bases at V and 5 bases at J, with 7 bases between the two ends. CDR3 DNA: TGTGCCAGCAGGCTAGCCGAGACCCAGTACTTC. It codes for CASRLAETQYF.

This clone was found a few times. The chain links TRBV7-9 to TRBJ1-2, with D possibly TRBD1 on 5 matching bases. Germline CDR1 reads SEHNR; CDR2 reads FQNEAQ (reference sequence). The CDR3 runs 16 residues. Deletions cut 5 bases from V and 3 bases from J, with 19 bases between. CDR3 amino acids: CASSPFSGGGHYGYTF. The DNA of the CDR3 is TGTGCCAGCAGCCCATTCTCGGGGGGAGGTCACTATGGCTACACCTTC.

The chain has TRBV19 and TRBJ2-1; TRBD2 might be the D (5 bases). The germline CDR1 and CDR2 sequences are LNHDA and SQIVND (reference sequence). The CDR3 sequence is 13 residues long. Trimming removed 1 base at V and 10 bases at J, with 11 bases between. The DNA of the CDR3 is TGTGCCAGTAGTATAGGCGAGGGAGTGGAGCAGTTCTTC. Protein product: CASSIGEGVEQFF.

The chain has TRBV29-1 and TRBJ2-5, with TRBD2 identical over 15 bases. Germline CDR1 reads SQVTM; CDR2 reads ANQGSEA. This CDR3 has 15 residues. J gave up 8 bases and V 5 bases, and 9 bases lay outside the gene matches. CDR3 sequence: CSVPGTSGRTTTQYF. CDR3 nucleotides: TGCAGCGTTCCCGGGACTAGCGGGAGGACTACAACCCAGTACTTC. Full variable domain (missing parts from reference TRBV29-1 and TRBJ2-5): SAVISQKPSRDICQRGTSLTIQCQVDSQVTMMFWYRQQPGQSLTLIATANQGSEATYESGFVIDKFPISRPNLTFSTLTVSNMSPEDSSIYLCSVPGTSGRTTTQYFGPGTRLLVL.

This chain uses TRBV10-3 with TRBJ1-2; possible D gene TRBD1, 6 bases. The germline CDR1 and CDR2 sequences are ENHRY and SYGVKD. V was pared by 6 bases and J by 8 bases, with 16 bases between. CDR3 length equals 13 residues. The CDR3 region is CAISTGTSGGYTF. The CDR3 DNA follows: TGTGCCATCAGCACAGGGACCTCTGGGGGCTACACCTTC.

This chain joins TRBV5-1 and TRBJ2-1, with TRBD2 matching 8 bases. V shed 0 bases and J 6 bases; nucleotides not matched to a gene: 2. CDR1 and CDR2 from the germline V gene are SGHRS and YFSETQ. The length of the CDR3 is 14 residues. The CDR3 here is CASSLGGLANEQFF. In DNA, the CDR3 is TGCGCCAGCAGCTTGGGCGGACTAGCCAATGAGCAGTTCTTC.

The gene calls are TRBV4-1 and TRBJ2-7; D is undetermined. Germline CDR1 MGHRA, CDR2 YSYEKL. The V end was cut by 0 bases, the J end by 6 bases, with 6 bases between. This CDR3 comprises 12 residues. The CDR3 loop is CASSQDLVEQYF. CDR3 nucleotide sequence: TGCGCCAGCAGCCAAGATCTCGTCGAGCAGTACTTC.

The chain couples TRBV7-9 to TRBJ2-2, with TRBD1 as a possible D gene (5 bases). V was cut by 1 base and J by 3 bases, with 12 bases left in between. Germline CDR1 reads SEHNR; CDR2 reads FQNEAQ (reference sequence). The CDR3 has 16 amino acids. The CDR3 DNA follows: TGTGCCAGCAGCTTAGATCCAGGGCAGGACACCGGGGAGCTGTTTTTT. Translated: CASSLDPGQDTGELFF.

J is TRBJ2-5 and V is TRBV5-6, with D perhaps TRBD2 (5 bases). From germline, CDR1 is SGHDT and CDR2 YYEEEE. This CDR3 contains 13 residues. V was pared by 4 bases and J by 9 bases, with 16 bases between. CDR3 nucleotide sequence: TGTGCCAGCAGCCTCAAAGAGGGTACGGCCCAGTACTTC. Translating it yields CASSLKEGTAQYF.

J is TRBJ2-1 and V is TRBV21-1; TRBD2, the D gene given by the table, was not confirmed from the DNA. TRBV21-1 is tagged as a pseudogene. The CDR3 contains 19 residues. The CDR3 region is CASSKNPEIILSSYNEQFF. The CDR3 nucleotides read TGTGCCAGCAGCAAAAACCCGGAGATAATTCTAAGCTCCTACAATGAGCAGTTCTTC.

The J gene is TRBJ1-5, the V gene TRBV27, with D possibly TRBD1 on 5 matching bases. CDR3 length: 15 residues. The V gene lost 2 bases and the J gene lost 6 bases, with 14 bases spanning the gap. The germline V gene encodes CDR1 MNHEY and CDR2 SMNVEV (reference sequence). The CDR3 reads CASSLTGGDGQPQHF. The CDR3 DNA reads TGTGCCAGCAGTTTAACCGGGGGAGACGGTCAGCCCCAGCATTTT.

The gene calls are TRBV9 and TRBJ2-5, with D unresolved. The CDR3 extends over 18 amino acids. The germline V gene has CDR1 SGDLS and CDR2 YYNGEE. Trimming stripped 0 bases from V and 1 base from J, with 19 bases between. CDR3 region: CASSVGNALGPRQETQYF. In nucleotides, the CDR3 is TGTGCCAGCAGCGTAGGGAACGCGTTGGGTCCTCGCCAAGAGACCCAGTACTTC.

This chain links TRBV7-8 with TRBJ2-3, with 7 bases that match TRBD1. Germline V gene sequence: CDR1 SGHVS, CDR2 FQNEAQ. The CDR3 sequence is 15 residues long. J was trimmed by 6 bases and V by 3 bases; bases with no gene match: 9. The CDR3 is CASSFDRVMFDTQYF. DNA for the CDR3: TGTGCCAGCAGCTTTGACAGGGTTATGTTCGATACGCAGTATTTT.

The genes are TRBV5-4 and TRBJ2-5, with D perhaps TRBD1 (6 bases). The closer fit of TRBJ2-7 to the DNA end suggests the J call may be wrong. Germline values: CDR1 SGHNT, CDR2 YYREEE (reference sequence). This CDR3 is 16 amino acids long. This CDR3 is CASSLEEGVPSYEQYF. In nucleotides, the CDR3 is TGTGCCAGCAGCTTGGAAGAGGGGGTCCCCTCCTACGAGCAGTACTTC.

The rearrangement joins TRBV5-6 to TRBJ1-4; unclear D gene. In germline, CDR1 is SGHDT, CDR2 YYEEEE. V lost 4 bases, J lost 8 bases, and 18 bases lay in between. The length of the CDR3 is 15 residues. The CDR3 is CASSLRTSQREKLFF. The CDR3 region has the DNA TGTGCCAGCAGCCTCAGAACATCCCAAAGGGAAAAACTGTTTTTT.